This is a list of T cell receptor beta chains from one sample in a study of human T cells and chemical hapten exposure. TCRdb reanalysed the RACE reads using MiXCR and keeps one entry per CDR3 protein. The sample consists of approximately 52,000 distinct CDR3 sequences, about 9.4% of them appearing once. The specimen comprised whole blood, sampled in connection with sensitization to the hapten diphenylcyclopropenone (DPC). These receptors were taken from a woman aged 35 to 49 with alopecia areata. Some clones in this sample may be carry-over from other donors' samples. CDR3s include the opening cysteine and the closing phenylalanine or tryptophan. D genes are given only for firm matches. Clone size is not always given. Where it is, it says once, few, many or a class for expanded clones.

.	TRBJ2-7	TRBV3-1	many	CASSQAGTAGEQYF	TGTGCCAGCAGCCAGGCAGGGACTGCGGGAGAGCAGTACTTC
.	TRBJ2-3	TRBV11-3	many	CASSLGFSVADTQYF	TGTGCCAGCAGCTTAGGTTTTAGCGTGGCAGATACGCAGTATTTT
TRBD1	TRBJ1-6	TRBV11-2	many	CASSLGDRGLNSPLHF	TGTGCCAGCAGCTTGGGGGACAGGGGCCTTAATTCACCCCTCCACTTT
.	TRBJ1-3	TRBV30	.	CAWRGGSASGNTIYF	TGTGCCTGGAGGGGAGGATCAGCCTCTGGAAACACCATATATTTT
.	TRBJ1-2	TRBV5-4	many	CASSSSTGSNYGYTF	TGTGCCAGCAGCTCATCGACGGGAAGTAACTATGGCTACACCTTC
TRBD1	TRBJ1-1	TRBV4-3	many	CASSQTRGAEAFF	TGCGCCAGCAGCCAGACCAGGGGGGCTGAAGCTTTCTTT
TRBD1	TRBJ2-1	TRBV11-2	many	CASSPRQGSRYNEQFF	TGTGCCAGCAGCCCCAGACAGGGTTCAAGGTACAATGAGCAGTTCTTC
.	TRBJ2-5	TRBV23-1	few	CASSQDRSGIGETQYF	TGCGCCAGCAGTCAAGACCGCTCGGGTATCGGAGAGACCCAGTACTTC
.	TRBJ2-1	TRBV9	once	CASSVVEGEQFF	TGTGCCAGCAGCGTAGTCGAGGGTGAGCAGTTCTTC
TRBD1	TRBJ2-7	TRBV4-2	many	CASSQVPGQGKDEQYF	TGTGCCAGCAGCCAAGTTCCGGGACAGGGAAAGGACGAGCAGTACTTC
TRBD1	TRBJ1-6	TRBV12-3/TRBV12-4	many	CASSPGQGLPRPLHF	TGTGCCAGCAGCCCCGGACAGGGGCTCCCTCGACCCCTCCACTTT
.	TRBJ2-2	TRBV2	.	CVELANTGELFF	TGTGTCGAACTCGCGAACACCGGGGAGCTGTTTTTT
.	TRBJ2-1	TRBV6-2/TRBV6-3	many	CASSYSDYNEQFF	TGTGCCAGCAGTTACTCGGACTACAATGAGCAGTTCTTC
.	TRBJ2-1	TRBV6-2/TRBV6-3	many	CASSYSTGSSYNEQFF	TGTGCCAGCAGTTACTCGACGGGCAGCTCCTACAATGAGCAGTTCTTC
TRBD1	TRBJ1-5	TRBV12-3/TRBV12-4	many	CASSPPGGNQPQHF	TGTGCCAGCAGCCCCCCAGGGGGGAATCAGCCCCAGCATTTT
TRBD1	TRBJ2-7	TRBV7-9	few	CASSSTTGTGGVSYEQYF	TGTGCCAGCAGCTCGACAACCGGGACAGGGGGCGTATCCTACGAGCAGTACTTC
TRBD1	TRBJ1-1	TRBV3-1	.	CASSQHAKRDRGTEAFF	TGTGCCAGCAGCCAACATGCAAAAAGGGACAGGGGCACTGAAGCTTTCTTT
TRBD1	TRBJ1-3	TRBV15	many	CATSDRGSSGNTIYF	TGTGCCACCAGCGACAGGGGAAGCTCTGGAAACACCATATATTTT
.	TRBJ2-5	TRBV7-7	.	CASSLAVQDQETQYF	TGTGCCAGCAGCTTAGCAGTACAGGACCAAGAGACCCAGTACTTC
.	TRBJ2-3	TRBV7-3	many	CASSLRGVADTQYF	TGTGCCAGCAGCTTAAGGGGGGTCGCAGATACGCAGTATTTT
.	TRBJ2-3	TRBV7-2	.	CASSLANWADTQYF	TGTGCCAGCAGCTTAGCGAACTGGGCAGATACGCAGTATTTT
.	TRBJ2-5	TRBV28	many	CASSLLGETQYF	TGTGCCAGCAGTTTATTGGGAGAGACCCAGTACTTC
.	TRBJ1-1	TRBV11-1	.	CASSHVGGAVMNTEAFF	TGTGCCAGCAGCCACGTCGGGGGAGCTGTTATGAACACTGAAGCTTTCTTT
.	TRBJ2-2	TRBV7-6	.	CVSSPPSGELFF	TGTGTCAGCAGCCCTCCATCCGGGGAGCTGTTTTTT
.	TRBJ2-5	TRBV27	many	CASSLRHGETQYF	TGTGCCAGCAGTTTAAGGCACGGGGAGACCCAGTACTTC
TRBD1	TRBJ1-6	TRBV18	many	CASSPQGQGTLNSPLHF	TGTGCCAGCTCACCACAAGGACAGGGCACTCTTAATTCACCCCTCCACTTT
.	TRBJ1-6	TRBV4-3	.	CASSQGGLNSPLHF	TGCGCCAGCAGCCAGGGGGGGCTTAATTCACCCCTCCACTTT
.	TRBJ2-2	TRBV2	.	CASSLGGPNTGELFF	TGTGCCAGCAGTTTGGGGGGCCCGAACACCGGGGAGCTGTTTTTT
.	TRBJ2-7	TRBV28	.	CASLPPGGTHEQYF	TGTGCCAGCCTTCCCCCCGGAGGGACCCACGAGCAGTACTTC
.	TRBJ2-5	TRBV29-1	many	CSVDLAPLETQYF	TGCAGCGTTGACCTCGCCCCTTTGGAGACCCAGTACTTC
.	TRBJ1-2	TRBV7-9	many	CASSLDRSPYGYTF	TGTGCCAGCAGCTTGGACAGATCCCCCTATGGCTACACCTTC
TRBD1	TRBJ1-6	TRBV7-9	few	CASSLTGLARSPLHF	TGTGCCAGCAGCTTGACAGGGTTGGCGCGATCACCCCTCCACTTT
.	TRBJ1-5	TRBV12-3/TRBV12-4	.	CASRTEAGNQPQHF	TGTGCCAGCAGAACCGAGGCGGGCAATCAGCCCCAGCATTTT
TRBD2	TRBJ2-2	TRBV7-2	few	CASSRTSGNTGELFF	TGTGCCAGCAGCCGGACTAGCGGAAACACCGGGGAGCTGTTTTTT
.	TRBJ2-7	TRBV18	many	CASSHIFSSYEQYF	TGTGCCAGCTCTCACATATTTAGCTCCTACGAGCAGTACTTC
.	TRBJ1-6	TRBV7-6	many	CASSLREALTSPLHF	TGTGCCAGCAGCTTAAGGGAGGCCCTAACTTCACCCCTCCACTTT
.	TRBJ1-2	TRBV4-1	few	CASSQGGPGAPKRNGYTF	TGCGCCAGCAGCCAAGGGGGGCCAGGGGCCCCGAAGAGAAATGGCTACACCTTC
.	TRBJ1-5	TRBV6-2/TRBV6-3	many	CASSSLGGKNQPQHF	TGTGCCAGCAGTTCCTTGGGGGGTAAGAATCAGCCCCAGCATTTT
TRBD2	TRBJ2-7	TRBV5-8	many	CASSWTSGMAYEQYF	TGTGCCAGCAGCTGGACTAGCGGCATGGCCTACGAGCAGTACTTC
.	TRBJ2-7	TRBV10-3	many	CAISQSHEQYF	TGTGCCATCAGCCAGTCCCACGAGCAGTACTTC
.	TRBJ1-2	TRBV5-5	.	CASSLKAPANYGYTF	TGTGCCAGCAGCTTGAAAGCCCCTGCGAACTATGGCTACACCTTC
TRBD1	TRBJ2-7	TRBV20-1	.	CSADREPYEQYF	TGCAGTGCTGACAGGGAACCCTACGAGCAGTACTTC
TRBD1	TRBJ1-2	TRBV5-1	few	CASSRTGGASGYTF	TGCGCCAGCAGCAGGACAGGGGGCGCGTCTGGCTACACCTTC
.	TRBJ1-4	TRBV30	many	CAWSQKREKLFF	TGTGCCTGGAGTCAAAAACGTGAAAAACTGTTTTTT
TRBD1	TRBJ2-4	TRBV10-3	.	CAISESPPTGVAKNIQYF	TGTGCCATCAGTGAGTCGCCCCCGACAGGGGTGGCCAAAAACATTCAGTACTTC
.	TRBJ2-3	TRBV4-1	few	CASSHPGADTQYF	TGCGCCAGCAGCCACCCGGGGGCAGATACGCAGTATTTT
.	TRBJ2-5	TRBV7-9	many	CASSSPRRWEAETQYF	TGTGCCAGCAGCTCCCCCCGGCGGTGGGAAGCGGAGACCCAGTACTTC
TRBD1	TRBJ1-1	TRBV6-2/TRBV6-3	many	CASSPPRDRYTEAFF	TGTGCCAGCAGTCCCCCCCGGGACAGATACACTGAAGCTTTCTTT
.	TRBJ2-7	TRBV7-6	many	CASSLVRFPHEQYF	TGTGCCAGCAGCTTAGTTAGGTTCCCTCACGAGCAGTACTTC
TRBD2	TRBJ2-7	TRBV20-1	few	CSADEAAGDRYEQYF	TGCAGTGCTGACGAAGCCGCGGGGGACCGCTACGAGCAGTACTTC
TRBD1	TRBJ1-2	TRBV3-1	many	CASSRQGPNYGYTF	TGTGCCAGCAGCCGACAGGGCCCAAACTATGGCTACACCTTC
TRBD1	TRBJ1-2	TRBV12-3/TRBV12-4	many	CASSLAGTANYGYTF	TGTGCCAGCAGTTTAGCCGGGACAGCTAACTATGGCTACACCTTC
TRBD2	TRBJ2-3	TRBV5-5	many	CASSRTGLEADTQYF	TGTGCCAGCAGCCGGACGGGACTAGAGGCAGATACGCAGTATTTT
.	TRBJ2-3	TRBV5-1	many	CASKHGTHTDTQYF	TGCGCCAGCAAGCACGGCACTCACACAGATACGCAGTATTTT